The clone carrying this T cell receptor beta chain was recorded a few times. Antigen: not known. CDR1 is LNHDA, CDR2 SQIVND, per germline (reference sequence). This CDR3 has 15 residues. Trimming removed 1 base at V and 1 base at J, with 10 bases between. Here immunoSEQ multiplex PCR was the method, and the copy in TCRdb shows in-frame clones only, minus some. The data show about 4,200 clones, with 18% seen just once and roughly 19% held by the top ten. The source of the sample is a study of T cell clonotyping in hematopoietic cell transplantation. Broader study findings: Broader posttransplant TCR repertoire diversity was predicted by graft donor and pretransplant recipient Inverse Simpson Index values.

The sample here was peripheral blood mononuclear cells, taken 30 days after allogeneic stem cell transplant. The TCR originated in a male patient aged 50 to 59 who had an allogeneic stem cell transplant from a related donor, so the T cells may come from the graft donor. Some clones in this sample may be carry-over from other donors' samples. This chain joins TRBV19 and TRBJ1-1; tentative D call: TRBD1 (5 bases). The CDR3 region has the DNA TGTGCCAGTAGTATAGGAGCAGGGAGGAACACTGAAGCTTTCTTT. It is translated as CASSIGAGRNTEAFF.